This T cell receptor (beta chain) was retrieved from a study of beta chain features in type 1 diabetes. As for the study in general: Examination spanned some 100 million sorted cells from all samples. Study results and caveats: Shorter TCRB CDR3s, moderately but significantly so, were found in Type 1 diabetes patients in all four CD4+ subsets. Insertions were fewer and deletions more numerous at VDJ junctions in type 1 diabetes patients.

The authors reverse transcribed all of the isolated RNA, so sequencing captured expressed TCRB transcripts. Clones were sequenced by immunoSEQ multiplex PCR, and TCRdb holds only the in-frame ones, with some missing. Counted here are about 240,000 clones, 14% occurring once; the ten biggest clones make up 0.015% to 0.02%. CDR3 size: 15 residues. Germline values: CDR1 SGHAT, CDR2 FQNNGV. Losses at the gene ends were 5 bases for V and 4 bases for J; bases not matched to a gene: 1. This clone appeared a few times. No antigen is known for it. CD45RO/CCR7/CD25/CD127/CD95/CD27 sorting isolated CD4+ naive, central memory, regulatory and stem cell-like memory cells.

The gene calls are TRBV11-2 and TRBJ2-1; 14 nucleotides agree with TRBD2. The sample consisted of naive CD4+ T cells from blood. This TCR derives from a man between 25 and 39 years old with type 1 diabetes. The CDR3 DNA sequence: TGTGCCAGCAGCCGACTAGCGGGAGGGTACAATGAGCAGTTCTTC. Translated, it gives CASSRLAGGYNEQFF.